The sequence of this T cell receptor beta chain was determined in a study of cytotoxic CD8 clonotypes in ibrutinib-treated CLL. Study results and limitations: The clonality went up when patients responded to ibrutinib and dropped back toward baseline at progression. Rare overall, public clonotypes shrank or held steady under therapy.

Sequenced by immunoSEQ multiplex PCR; TCRdb stores in-frame clones only, minus some. The sample has approximately 300,000 clones, 80% seen once. TCR beta libraries used around 1.8 micrograms of DNA from cryopreserved PBMCs. Germline-derived CDR1 and CDR2 are MNHEY and SVGAGI. The V and J ends lost 4 bases and 4 bases respectively, with 13 bases between them. The length of the CDR3 is 15 residues. Note on this clone: Its specificity is not known.

Sequencing used PBMCs, obtained before ibrutinib treatment. The sequence derives from a human donor with chronic lymphocytic leukemia. The chain recombines TRBV6-5 with TRBJ2-2, with D possibly TRBD1 on 6 matching bases. In DNA, the CDR3 is TGTGCCAGCAGTTTTGCGACAGGAGCCACCGGGGAGCTGTTTTTT. Translation: CASSFATGATGELFF.